Here is one TCR beta chain with its context. No antigen is known for it. TCRdb reprocessed the reads with MiXCR, giving one entry per CDR3 protein. This table has about half a million distinct CDR3 sequences, roughly a third appearing once. This record belongs to a study of T cell repertoires in cytomegalovirus infection. About the study: HLA-B-restricted CMV epitopes that are well studied were used alongside recently identified HLA-C-restricted ones.

This clonotype originated in a human donor in good health (CMV status not recorded). Some clones in this sample may be carry-over from other donors' samples. The material sequenced was cultured PBMCs, taken from culture after CMV antigen stimulation.

DNA for the CDR3: TGTGCCAGCAGCTTAGACGGGCAGAGCAATCAGCCCCAGCATTTT. Translated, it gives CASSLDGQSNQPQHF. The V and J genes are TRBV7-2 and TRBJ1-5; no reliable D call. The CDR3 is 15 amino acids. V was shortened by 1 base and J by 1 base, with 8 bases between the two germline ends. Per the germline V gene, CDR1 is SGHTA and CDR2 is FQGNSA.